Below, 3 T cell receptor beta chains from the same sample are listed, as sequenced in a study of cytomegalovirus exposure and HLA in healthy donors (dated by TCRdb to 2016 to 2017). Receptor amplification or capture employed the immunoSEQ multiplex PCR assay. A mixture of 60 forward primers for TCR Vbeta segments and 13 reverse primers for TCR Jbeta segments was used in the multiplex PCR. TCRdb limited this immuneACCESS table to in-frame rearrangements with V and J called. A share of clones is missing; checked studies link under half to unresolved V genes, and the rest is unexplained. This sample's table carries approximately 77,000 clones. The ten largest account for around 4.4% of the sample. Sequencing used PBMCs. The receptor source for this set is a man aged 30 to 39 in good health and CMV-seronegative.

J is TRBJ1-2 and V is TRBV4-1; 8 bases agree with TRBD1. V dropped 4 bases and J dropped 7; count of bases not matched to a gene: 11. Germline CDR1 MGHRA, CDR2 YSYEKL. This CDR3 contains 15 residues. DNA for the CDR3: TGCGCCAGCAGCCCTATGGACAGGGACTCTTTTGGCTACACCTTC. Protein sequence: CASSPMDRDSFGYTF.

The chain links TRBV4-1 to TRBJ2-7; 8 nucleotides agree with TRBD1. The CDR3 spans 16 residues. Unmatched junction bases numbered 5, after V lost 0 bases and J lost 1 base. CDR1 is MGHRA and CDR2 is YSYEKL in the germline V gene. CDR3 sequence: CASSQDAWTGSYEQYF. CDR3 sequence (DNA): TGCGCCAGCAGCCAAGATGCTTGGACAGGGTCCTACGAGCAGTACTTC.

The rearrangement links TRBV5-4 to TRBJ2-4; perhaps TRBD2 as D (5 bases). Germline V gives CDR1 SGHNT, CDR2 YYREEE (reference sequence). V was clipped by 4 bases and J by 8 bases, with 10 bases between them. The CDR3 length is 12 residues. CDR3: CASSPRGYIQYF. CDR3 coding DNA: TGTGCCAGCAGCCCGCGAGGGTACATTCAGTACTTC.